Shown below are 15 T cell receptor beta chains from a single sample sequenced in a study of blood T cell repertoires in COVID-19. Method: immunoSEQ multiplex PCR; TCRdb's copy keeps in-frame clones and lacks some. The table records roughly 70,000 clones, around nine tenths of them present only once. Specimen: peripheral blood. The receptors derive from a human donor in a cohort sampled during active COVID-19.

The J gene is TRBJ2-7, the V gene TRBV7-9; 12 positions match TRBD2. The CDR3 is 15 residues long. Germline CDR1 reads SEHNR; CDR2 reads FQNEAQ (reference sequence). V lost 7 bases and J lost 5; bases outside the gene matches: 9. CDR3 sequence reads: CASTGTSGPLDEQYF. Here the CDR3 DNA reads TGTGCCAGCACCGGGACTAGCGGGCCGTTAGACGAGCAGTACTTC.

V and J are TRBV6-2 or TRBV6-3 and TRBJ2-7; 10 nucleotides agree with TRBD1. Germline-derived CDR1 and CDR2 are MNHEY and SVGEGT. CDR3 length: 15 residues. J gave up 7 bases and V 4 bases, and 10 bases lay outside the gene matches. The CDR3 DNA reads TGTGCCAGCAGTTTCCAGGACAGGGGGGTGAGTGAGCAGTACTTC. Protein product: CASSFQDRGVSEQYF.

The rearrangement joins TRBV29-1 to TRBJ2-1, with D hard to call. CDR3 length: 12 residues. Deletions cut 4 bases from V and 8 bases from J, with 12 bases between. The V gene's germline CDR1 is SQVTM and CDR2 ANQGSEA. Written as DNA, the CDR3 is TGCAGCGTTGGGCACGTTGCGGATGAGCAGTTCTTC. Translation gives CSVGHVADEQFF.

The CDR3 protein is CASSPGTGGVNTEAFF. The CDR3 DNA is TGTGCCAGCTCACCCGGGACAGGGGGCGTGAACACTGAAGCTTTCTTT. This chain links TRBV18 with TRBJ1-1; 12 bases match TRBD1. After removal of 3 bases from V and 0 bases from J, the junction contained 2 bases not matched to a gene. The length of the CDR3 is 16 residues. The V gene's germline CDR1 is KGHSH and CDR2 LQKENI.

V and J are TRBV24-1 and TRBJ2-2; tentative D call: TRBD2 (6 bases). Germline V gene lookup returns CDR1 KGHDR and CDR2 SFDVKD. CDR3 size: 14 residues. V lost 5 bases and J lost 7, with 13 bases in between. The CDR3 DNA sequence: TGTGCCACCAGTGGGGGGGAGGTCGGCGGGGAGCTGTTTTTT. It codes for CATSGGEVGGELFF.

The chain combines TRBV27 with TRBJ1-5; D remains ambiguous. Germline CDR1 reads MNHEY; CDR2 reads SMNVEV (reference sequence). Deletions cut 2 bases from V and 3 bases from J, with 11 bases between. The CDR3 consists of 15 residues. CDR3 residues: CASSLSGRVNQPQHF. As DNA, the CDR3 is TGTGCCAGCAGTTTAAGTGGGAGGGTCAATCAGCCCCAGCATTTT.

The CDR3 region has the DNA TGTGCCAGCAGGGACCCGGAAGCTTGGGGACAGGGTAACTATGGCTACACCTTC. This gives the protein CASRDPEAWGQGNYGYTF. This rearrangement joins TRBV2 to TRBJ1-2; 9 bases are shared with TRBD1. Losses at the gene ends were 6 bases for V and 1 base for J; bases not matched to a gene: 15. The V gene's germline CDR1 is SNHLY and CDR2 FYNNEI. The CDR3 is 18 residues long.

J is TRBJ2-7 and V is TRBV14, with D possibly TRBD1 on 6 matching bases. Trimming left V 4 bases short and J 4 bases short, with 14 bases between. Germline V gene data show CDR1 as SGHDN and CDR2 as FVKESK. This CDR3 is 14 amino acids long. The CDR3 sequence is CASSPSRRGYEQYF. The CDR3 bases are TGTGCCAGCAGCCCGTCCCGTAGGGGGTACGAGCAGTACTTC.

The chain uses TRBV10-3 and TRBJ1-5, with 8 bases aligning to TRBD1. This CDR3 is built from 19 residues. The ends lost 11 bases at V and 2 bases at J; junction bases unmatched: 23. Germline V gene sequence: CDR1 ENHRY, CDR2 SYGVKD. CDR3 amino acids: CAPGFGGAGGVFGNQPQHF. The DNA for the CDR3 is TGTGCCCCGGGCTTCGGCGGAGCAGGGGGCGTCTTTGGCAATCAGCCCCAGCATTTT.

This rearrangement joins TRBV5-6 to TRBJ2-7; 7 bases are shared with TRBD1. Looked up from germline, CDR1 is SGHDT and CDR2 is YYEEEE. CDR3 length: 15 amino acids. The ends lost 0 bases at V and 1 base at J; junction bases unmatched: 4. CDR3 sequence (DNA): TGTGCCAGCAGCTTGGGTATGACAGGGTCCTACGAGCAGTACTTC. Translation: CASSLGMTGSYEQYF.

This clone was observed a few times. The chain recombines TRBV10-1 with TRBJ1-2; possibly TRBD1 for D (6 bases). The CDR3 is 13 amino acids. Trimming pared 6 bases from V and 2 bases from J, leaving 10 bases between. The V gene's germline CDR1 is WNHNN and CDR2 SYGVQD (reference sequence). DNA of the CDR3: TGCGCCAGCAGGGACAGCCTAAACTATGGCTACACCTTC. This codes for CASRDSLNYGYTF.

The chain couples TRBV11-2 to TRBJ2-1, with D maybe TRBD1 (5 bases). The CDR3 loop spans 16 amino acids. Germline V gives CDR1 SGHAT, CDR2 FQNNGV. Trimming pared 1 base from V and 3 bases from J, leaving 13 bases between. The CDR3 here is CASSLGQGNYYNEQFF. CDR3 coding DNA: TGTGCCAGCAGCTTAGGGCAGGGCAACTACTACAATGAGCAGTTCTTC.

The chain employs TRBV28 and TRBJ1-1; 9 nucleotides agree with TRBD1. The CDR3 spans 13 residues. Germline V gene lookup returns CDR1 MDHEN and CDR2 SYDVKM. V shed 5 bases, J shed 10 bases, and the junction held 8 bases outside the gene matches. CDR3 sequence (DNA): TGTGCCAGCAGTCCGGGGACAGGGCGCATAGCTTTCTTT. It yields the protein CASSPGTGRIAFF.

The chain has TRBV7-6 and TRBJ2-7, with TRBD2 matching 10 bases. Looked up from germline, CDR1 is SGHVS and CDR2 is FNYEAQ. The V gene end was trimmed by 0 bases and the J gene end by 2 bases; junction bases not matched to a gene: 4. The CDR3 is made up of 16 amino acids. CDR3 region: CASSLASGGETYEQYF. The CDR3 DNA follows: TGTGCCAGCAGCTTAGCGAGCGGGGGGGAAACCTACGAGCAGTACTTC.

The chain couples TRBV11-2 to TRBJ2-7; 7 bases match TRBD2. Trimming removed 5 bases from V and 5 bases from J; junction bases left unmatched: 6. Germline V gene data show CDR1 as SGHAT and CDR2 as FQNNGV. CDR3 size: 13 residues. CDR3 protein: CASSLGRADEQYF. The CDR3 DNA follows: TGTGCCAGCAGCCTGGGGAGGGCAGACGAGCAGTACTTC.